This TCR beta chain came from a study of metastatic and nonmetastatic thyroid tumors. Study summary: Across blood and tumor or nodule tissue, repertoires from malignant and benign thyroid patients were compared with one another.

Not a single patient had been given any form of treatment at any point before undergoing thyroid surgery. The CDR3 is made up of 15 amino acids. The V gene lost 1 base and the J gene lost 6 bases, with 14 bases spanning the gap. Germline CDR1 SGHRS, CDR2 YFSETQ. TCRdb re-called the PCR reads through MiXCR. The sample has some 23,000 clones, about 12% seen once. The receptor was isolated from a female donor with papillary thyroid cancer or a benign thyroid nodule (not recorded which). Some clones in this sample may be carry-over from other donors' samples. The sample consisted of blood. The rearrangement links TRBV5-1 to TRBJ1-5; D not resolved. The CDR3 DNA sequence: TGCGCCAGCAGCTTGTTCACGGTCGTTAGTCAGCCCCAGCATTTT. Protein product: CASSLFTVVSQPQHF.